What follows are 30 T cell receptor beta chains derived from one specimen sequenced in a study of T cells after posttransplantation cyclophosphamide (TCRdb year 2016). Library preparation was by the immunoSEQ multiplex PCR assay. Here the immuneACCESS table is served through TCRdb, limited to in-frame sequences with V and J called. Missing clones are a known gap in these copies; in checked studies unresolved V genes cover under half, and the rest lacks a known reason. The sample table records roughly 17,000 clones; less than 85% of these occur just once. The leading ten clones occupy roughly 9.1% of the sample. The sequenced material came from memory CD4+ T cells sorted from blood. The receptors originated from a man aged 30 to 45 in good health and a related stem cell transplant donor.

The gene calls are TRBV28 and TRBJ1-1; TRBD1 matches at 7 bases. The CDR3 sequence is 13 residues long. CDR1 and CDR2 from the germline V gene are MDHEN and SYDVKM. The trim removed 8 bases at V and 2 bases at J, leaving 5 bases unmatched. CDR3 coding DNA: TGTGCCAGCGGGGACAGATTAAACACTGAAGCTTTCTTT. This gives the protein CASGDRLNTEAFF.

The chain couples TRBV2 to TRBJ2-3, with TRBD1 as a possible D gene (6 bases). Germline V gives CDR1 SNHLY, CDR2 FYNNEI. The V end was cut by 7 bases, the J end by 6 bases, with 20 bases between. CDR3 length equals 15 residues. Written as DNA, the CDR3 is TGTGCCAGCAATATACAGGGTGGATTCGGGGATACGCAGTATTTT. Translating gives CASNIQGGFGDTQYF.

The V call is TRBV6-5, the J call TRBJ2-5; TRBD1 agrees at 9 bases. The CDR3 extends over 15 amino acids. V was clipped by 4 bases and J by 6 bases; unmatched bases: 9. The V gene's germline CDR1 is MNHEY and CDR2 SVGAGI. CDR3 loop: CASSSRDRVIQTQYF. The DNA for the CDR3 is TGTGCCAGCAGTTCCCGGGACAGGGTCATACAGACCCAGTACTTC.

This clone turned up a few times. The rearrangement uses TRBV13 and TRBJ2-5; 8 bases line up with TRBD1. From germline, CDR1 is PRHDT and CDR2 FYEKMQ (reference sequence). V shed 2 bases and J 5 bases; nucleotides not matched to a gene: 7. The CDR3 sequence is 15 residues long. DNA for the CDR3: TGTGCCAGCAGCTTACGACAGGGGAGGAGGGAGACCCAGTACTTC. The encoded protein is CASSLRQGRRETQYF.

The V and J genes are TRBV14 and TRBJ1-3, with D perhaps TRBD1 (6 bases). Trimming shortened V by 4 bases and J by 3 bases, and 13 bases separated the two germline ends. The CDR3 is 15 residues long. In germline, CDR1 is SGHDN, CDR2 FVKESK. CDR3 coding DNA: TGTGCCAGCAGCCTCCCAAGGGGGTATGGAAACACCATATATTTT. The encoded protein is CASSLPRGYGNTIYF.

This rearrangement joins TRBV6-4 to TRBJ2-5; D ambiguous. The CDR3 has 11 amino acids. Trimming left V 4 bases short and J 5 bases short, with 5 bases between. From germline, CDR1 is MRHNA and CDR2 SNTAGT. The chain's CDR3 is CASSVQETQYF. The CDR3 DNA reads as TGTGCCAGCAGTGTACAGGAGACCCAGTACTTC.

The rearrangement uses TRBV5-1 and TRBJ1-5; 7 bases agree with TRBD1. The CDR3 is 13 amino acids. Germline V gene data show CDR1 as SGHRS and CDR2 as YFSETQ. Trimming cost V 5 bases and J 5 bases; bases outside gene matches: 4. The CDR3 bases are TGCGCCAGCAGGACAGGGCAGGATCAGCCCCAGCATTTT. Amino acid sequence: CASRTGQDQPQHF.

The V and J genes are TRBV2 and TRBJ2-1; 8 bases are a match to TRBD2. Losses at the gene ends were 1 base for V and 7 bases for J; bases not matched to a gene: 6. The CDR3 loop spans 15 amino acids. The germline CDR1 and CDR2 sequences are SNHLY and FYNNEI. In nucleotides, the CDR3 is TGTGCCAGCAGTGAAGAACGGGGGGGCCGGAATGAGCAGTTCTTC. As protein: CASSEERGGRNEQFF.

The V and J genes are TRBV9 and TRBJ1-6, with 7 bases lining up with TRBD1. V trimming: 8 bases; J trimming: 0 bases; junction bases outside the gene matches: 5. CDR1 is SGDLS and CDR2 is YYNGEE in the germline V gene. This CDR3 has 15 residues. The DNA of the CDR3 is TGTGCCAGTTCGACAGGGAGCTCCTATAATTCACCCCTCCACTTT. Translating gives CASSTGSSYNSPLHF. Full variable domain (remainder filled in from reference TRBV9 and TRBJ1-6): DSGVTQTPKHLITATGQRVTLRCSPRSGDLSVYWYQQSLDQGLQFLIQYYNGEERAKGNILERFSAQQFPDLHSELNLSSLELGDSALYFCASSTGSSYNSPLHFGNGTRLTVT.

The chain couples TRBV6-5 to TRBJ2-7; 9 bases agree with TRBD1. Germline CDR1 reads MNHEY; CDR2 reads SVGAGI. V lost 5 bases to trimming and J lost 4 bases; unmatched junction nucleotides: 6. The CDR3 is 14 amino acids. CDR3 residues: CASSRSDRGYEQYF. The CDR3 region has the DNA TGTGCCAGCAGTAGGAGCGACAGGGGGTACGAGCAGTACTTC.

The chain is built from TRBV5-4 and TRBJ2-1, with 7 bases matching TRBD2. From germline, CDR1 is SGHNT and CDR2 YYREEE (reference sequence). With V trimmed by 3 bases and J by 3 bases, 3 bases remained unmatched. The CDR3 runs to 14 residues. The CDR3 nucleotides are TGTGCCAGCAGCTCCGGACTAGACTACAATGAGCAGTTCTTC. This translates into CASSSGLDYNEQFF.

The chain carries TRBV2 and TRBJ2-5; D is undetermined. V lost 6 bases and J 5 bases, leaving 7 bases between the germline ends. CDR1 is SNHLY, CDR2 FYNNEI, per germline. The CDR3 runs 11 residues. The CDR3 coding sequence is TGTGCCAGCAGCCTCCAGGAGACCCAGTACTTC. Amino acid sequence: CASSLQETQYF. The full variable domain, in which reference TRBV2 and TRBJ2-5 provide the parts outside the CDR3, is EPEVTQTPSHQVTQMGQEVILRCVPISNHLYFYWYRQILGQKVEFLVSFYNNEISEKSEIFDDQFSVERPDGSNFTLKIRSTKLEDSAMYFCASSLQETQYFGPGTRLLVL.

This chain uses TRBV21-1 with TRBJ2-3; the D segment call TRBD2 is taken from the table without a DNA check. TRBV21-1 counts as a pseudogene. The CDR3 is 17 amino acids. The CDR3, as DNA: TGTGCCAGCAGCAGATGGACTAGCGGGGTAAACACAGATACGCAGTATTTT. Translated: CASSRWTSGVNTDTQYF.

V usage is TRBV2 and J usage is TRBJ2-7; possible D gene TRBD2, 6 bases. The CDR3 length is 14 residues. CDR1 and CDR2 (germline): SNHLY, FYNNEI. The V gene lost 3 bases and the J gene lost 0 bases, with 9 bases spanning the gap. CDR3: CASSDGGHSYEQYF. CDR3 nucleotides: TGTGCCAGCAGTGACGGGGGTCACTCCTACGAGCAGTACTTC.

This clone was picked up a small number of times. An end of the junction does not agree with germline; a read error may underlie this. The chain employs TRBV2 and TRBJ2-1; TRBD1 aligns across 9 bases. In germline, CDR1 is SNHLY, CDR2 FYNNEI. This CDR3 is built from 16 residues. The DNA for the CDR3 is TGTGCTAGCAGTTTGGGTGGGGACAGGGCCTACAATGAGCAGTTCTTC. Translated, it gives CASSLGGDRAYNEQFF.

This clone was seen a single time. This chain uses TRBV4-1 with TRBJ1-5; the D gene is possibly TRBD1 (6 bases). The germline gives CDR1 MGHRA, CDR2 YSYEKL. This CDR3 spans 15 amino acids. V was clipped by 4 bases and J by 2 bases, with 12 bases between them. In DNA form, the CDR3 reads TGCGCCAGCAGCCCCCCGGGGGGCGGCAATCAGCCCCAGCATTTT. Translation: CASSPPGGGNQPQHF.

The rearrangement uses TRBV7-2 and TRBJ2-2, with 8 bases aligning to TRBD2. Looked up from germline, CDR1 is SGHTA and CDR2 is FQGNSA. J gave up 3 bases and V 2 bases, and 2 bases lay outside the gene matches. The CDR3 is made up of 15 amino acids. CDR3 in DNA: TGTGCCAGCAGCTTAAAACTAGCGGACACCGGGGAGCTGTTTTTT. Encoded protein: CASSLKLADTGELFF.

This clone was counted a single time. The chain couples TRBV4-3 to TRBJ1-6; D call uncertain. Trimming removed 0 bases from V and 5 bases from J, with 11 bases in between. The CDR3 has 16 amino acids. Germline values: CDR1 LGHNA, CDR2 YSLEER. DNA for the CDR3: TGCGCCAGCAGCCAAGATCCGGGTAGTAATAATTCACCCCTCCACTTT. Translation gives CASSQDPGSNNSPLHF.

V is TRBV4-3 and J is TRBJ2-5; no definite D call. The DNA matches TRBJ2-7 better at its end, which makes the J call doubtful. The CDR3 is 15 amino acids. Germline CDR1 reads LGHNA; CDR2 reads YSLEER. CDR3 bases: TGCGCCAGCAGCCAAGACCTTACGGGTTCCTACGAGCAGTACTTC. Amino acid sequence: CASSQDLTGSYEQYF.

In nucleotides, the CDR3 is TGTGCCAGCAGCATCTCTAGCGGGGGGGACGCCGGGGAGCTGTTTTTT. It is translated as CASSISSGGDAGELFF. The chain couples TRBV7-2 to TRBJ2-2, with 12 positions matching TRBD2. With 5 bases clipped from V and 6 bases from J, the junction kept 7 bases outside the gene matches. CDR1 and CDR2 from the germline V gene are SGHTA and FQGNSA. The CDR3 contains 16 residues.

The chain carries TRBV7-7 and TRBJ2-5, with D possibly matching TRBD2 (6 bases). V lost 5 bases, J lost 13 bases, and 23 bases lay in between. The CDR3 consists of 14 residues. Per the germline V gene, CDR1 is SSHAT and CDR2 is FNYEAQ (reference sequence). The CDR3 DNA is TGTGCCAGCAGCAAATTACTCCGGGACCCGGGGGTGTACTTC. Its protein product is CASSKLLRDPGVYF. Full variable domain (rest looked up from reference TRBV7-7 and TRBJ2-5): GAGVSQSPRYKVTKRGQDVTLRCDPISSHATLYWYQQALGQGPEFLTYFNYEAQPDKSGLPSDRFSAERPEGSISTLTIQRTEQRDSAMYRCASSKLLRDPGVYFGPGTRLLVL.

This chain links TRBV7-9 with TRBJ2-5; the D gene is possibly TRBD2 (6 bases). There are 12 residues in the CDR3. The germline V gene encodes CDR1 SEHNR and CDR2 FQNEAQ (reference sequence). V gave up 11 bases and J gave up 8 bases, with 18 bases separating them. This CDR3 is CAGEAVKTTQYF. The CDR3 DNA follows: TGTGCCGGGGAGGCGGTAAAGACAACCCAGTACTTC.

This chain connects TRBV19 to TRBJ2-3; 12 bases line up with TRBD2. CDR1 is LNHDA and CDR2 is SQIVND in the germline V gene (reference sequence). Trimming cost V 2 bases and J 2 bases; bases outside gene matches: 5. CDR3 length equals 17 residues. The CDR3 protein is CASSILAGGLNTDTQYF. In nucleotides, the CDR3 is TGTGCCAGTAGTATACTAGCGGGGGGGCTGAACACAGATACGCAGTATTTT.

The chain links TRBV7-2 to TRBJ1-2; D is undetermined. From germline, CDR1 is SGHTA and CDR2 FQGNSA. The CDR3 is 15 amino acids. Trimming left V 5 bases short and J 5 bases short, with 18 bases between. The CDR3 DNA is TGTGCCAGCAGCCCTCCGGACCCGGAGGTATATGGCTACACCTTC. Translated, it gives CASSPPDPEVYGYTF.

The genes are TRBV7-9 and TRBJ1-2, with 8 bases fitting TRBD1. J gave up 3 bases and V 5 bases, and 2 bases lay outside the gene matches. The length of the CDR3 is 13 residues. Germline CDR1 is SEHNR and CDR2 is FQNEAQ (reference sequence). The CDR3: CASSLDRDYGYTF. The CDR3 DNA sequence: TGTGCCAGCAGCCTGGACAGGGACTATGGCTACACCTTC. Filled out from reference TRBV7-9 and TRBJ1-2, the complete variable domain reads DTGVSQNPRHKITKRGQNVTFRCDPISEHNRLYWYRQTLGQGPEFLTYFQNEAQLEKSRLLSDRFSAERPKGSFSTLEIQRTEQGDSAMYLCASSLDRDYGYTFGSGTRLTVV.

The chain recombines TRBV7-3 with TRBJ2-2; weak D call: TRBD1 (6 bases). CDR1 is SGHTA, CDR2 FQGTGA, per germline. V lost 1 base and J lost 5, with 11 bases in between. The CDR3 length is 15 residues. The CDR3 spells CASSLMGAGTGELFF. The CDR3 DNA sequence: TGTGCCAGCAGCTTAATGGGGGCAGGGACCGGGGAGCTGTTTTTT.

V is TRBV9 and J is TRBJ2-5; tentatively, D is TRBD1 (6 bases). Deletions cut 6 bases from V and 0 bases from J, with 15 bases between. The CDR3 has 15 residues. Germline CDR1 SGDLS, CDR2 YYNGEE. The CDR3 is CASTPRWDNQETQYF. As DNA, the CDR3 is TGTGCCAGCACCCCCCGTTGGGACAACCAAGAGACCCAGTACTTC.

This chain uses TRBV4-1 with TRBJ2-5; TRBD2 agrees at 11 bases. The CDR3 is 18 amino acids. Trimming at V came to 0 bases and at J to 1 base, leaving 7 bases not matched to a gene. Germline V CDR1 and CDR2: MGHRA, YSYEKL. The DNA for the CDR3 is TGCGCCAGCAGCCAAGAAGTAGGTCTAGCGGGGGGCCAAGAGACCCAGTACTTC. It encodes CASSQEVGLAGGQETQYF.

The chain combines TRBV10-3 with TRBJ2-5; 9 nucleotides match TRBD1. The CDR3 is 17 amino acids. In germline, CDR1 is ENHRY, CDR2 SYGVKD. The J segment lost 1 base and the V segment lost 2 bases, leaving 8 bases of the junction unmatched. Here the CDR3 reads CAISEGGNRGLQETQYF. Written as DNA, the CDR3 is TGTGCCATCAGTGAGGGGGGGAACAGGGGGCTCCAAGAGACCCAGTACTTC.

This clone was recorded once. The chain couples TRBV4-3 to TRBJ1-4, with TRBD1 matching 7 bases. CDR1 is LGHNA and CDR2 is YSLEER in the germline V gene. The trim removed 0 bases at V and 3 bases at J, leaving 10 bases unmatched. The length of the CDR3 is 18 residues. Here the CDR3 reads CASSQDFTGVGANEKLFF. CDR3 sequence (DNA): TGCGCCAGCAGCCAAGACTTCACAGGGGTGGGTGCTAATGAAAAACTGTTTTTT.